This T cell receptor beta chain was captured by sequencing in a study of regulatory T cells in long-lasting Graves disease. Findings of the study overall: Persistent disease was associated with favored TRBV28 usage and with favored use of TRBJ1-2 and TRBJ2-5.

The CDR3 runs to 17 residues. V lost 4 bases to trimming and J lost 5 bases; unmatched junction nucleotides: 10. Germline V gene lookup returns CDR1 MDHEN and CDR2 SYDVKM. As for time point: newly diagnosed GD, antithyroid drugs for less than 3 months. The authors made the TCR library using RNA they extracted from PBMCs. Building the TCR beta libraries relied on iRepertoire HTBI primers, and CDR3 regions underwent Arm-PCR. TCRdb ran MiXCR on the multiplex PCR reads and lists one entry per CDR3 protein. The sample lists approximately 460,000 distinct CDR3 sequences, about 16% occurring once. This clonotype showed up many times. The antigen is unknown. The sample also formed part of further work on T cells in Graves' hyperthyroidism and ophthalmopathy.

The receptor comes from a woman aged 25 to 39 with Graves disease. Source: peripheral blood mononuclear cells (PBMCs), taken at new diagnosis, from a patient treated with antithyroid drugs. The chain is built from TRBV28 and TRBJ2-3; 12 nucleotides line up with TRBD2. The CDR3 DNA is TGTGCCAGCAGTTCGGCCCCTAGCGGGAGGGCCGGAGATACGCAGTATTTT. It yields the protein CASSSAPSGRAGDTQYF.